Following are 11 T cell receptor beta chains from one sample sequenced in a study of PD-L1 blockade in urothelial cancer. Documented time point: peripheral blood 6 weeks after treatment start. Only in-frame clones appear in the TCRdb table, and some are missing; sequencing was by immunoSEQ multiplex PCR. Among roughly 46,000 clones listed, about 85% were seen once. The material sequenced was PBMCs, taken around atezolizumab (anti-PD-L1) treatment. These receptors all come from a man aged 45 to 65 with urothelial cancer.

The chain carries TRBV30 and TRBJ1-1; D is possibly TRBD1 (6 bases). This CDR3 comprises 14 residues. CDR1 and CDR2 from the germline V gene are GTSNPN and SVGIG (reference sequence). Trimming shortened V by 5 bases and J by 3 bases, and 16 bases separated the two germline ends. The CDR3 nucleotides read TGTGCCTGGGATCCATCAGGGGCCCACACTGAAGCTTTCTTT. Its translation is CAWDPSGAHTEAFF.

The chain uses TRBV7-9 and TRBJ2-1; 13 bases match TRBD2. V trimming: 5 bases; J trimming: 6 bases; junction bases outside the gene matches: 4. The CDR3 loop spans 15 amino acids. Germline CDR1 SEHNR, CDR2 FQNEAQ (reference sequence). DNA of the CDR3: TGTGCCAGCAGCCCACGACTAGCGGGAGGCAATGAGCAGTTCTTC. Protein: CASSPRLAGGNEQFF.

This clone was counted only a few times. V usage is TRBV6-1 and J usage is TRBJ2-7; TRBD1 might be the D (6 bases). Germline V lookup: CDR1 MNHNS, CDR2 SASEGT. CDR3 length: 16 amino acids. Trimming removed 2 bases at V and 4 bases at J, with 18 bases between. CDR3 loop: CASSEPRGRILYEQYF. CDR3 sequence (DNA): TGTGCCAGCAGTGAACCCAGGGGCCGGATTCTATACGAGCAGTACTTC.

The chain links TRBV5-4 to TRBJ2-3; no reliable D call. CDR1 is SGHNT, CDR2 YYREEE, per germline (reference sequence). This CDR3 has 14 amino acids. V shed 5 bases and J shed 5 bases, with 15 bases lying between them. This CDR3 reads CASRKTESGDTQYF. In DNA form, the CDR3 reads TGTGCCAGCAGGAAAACAGAAAGTGGAGATACGCAGTATTTT.

In this sample, this clone turned up a few times. The rearrangement joins TRBV30 to TRBJ1-2; D gene ambiguous. V was trimmed by 0 bases and J by 2 bases, leaving 7 bases between them. CDR1 GTSNPN and CDR2 SVGIG come from the germline V gene (reference sequence). This CDR3 is built from 13 residues. The CDR3 sequence is CAWSVEANYGYTF. As DNA, the CDR3 is TGTGCCTGGAGTGTGGAGGCCAACTATGGCTACACCTTC. Together with reference TRBV30 and TRBJ1-2, the CDR3 gives the full variable domain: SQTIHQWPATLVQPVGSPLSLECTVEGTSNPNLYWYRQAAGRGLQLLFYSVGIGQISSEVPQNLSASRPQDRQFILSSKKLLLSDSGFYLCAWSVEANYGYTFGSGTRLTVV.

The genes are TRBV15 and TRBJ1-3, with D possibly TRBD1 on 5 matching bases. The germline gives CDR1 LNHNV, CDR2 YYDKDF (reference sequence). Between the trimmed V and J ends, which lost 3 bases and 3 bases, there was a span of 18 bases. The CDR3 spans 17 residues. The CDR3 loop reads CATSRPFQRGIGNTIYF. As DNA, the CDR3 is TGTGCCACCAGCAGGCCTTTTCAACGGGGGATTGGAAACACCATATATTTT.

The chain combines TRBV9 with TRBJ1-6; maybe TRBD1 (5 bases). V was cut by 0 bases and J by 8 bases, with 12 bases left in between. This CDR3 is 15 amino acids long. In germline, CDR1 is SGDLS, CDR2 YYNGEE. The CDR3 nucleotides read TGTGCCAGCAGCGTAGAGCCAGGGTCTCATTCACCCCTCCACTTT. It specifies CASSVEPGSHSPLHF.

V usage is TRBV7-9 and J usage is TRBJ2-5, with D maybe TRBD1 (5 bases). This CDR3 spans 14 amino acids. V lost 3 bases and J lost 5, with 13 bases in between. In germline, CDR1 is SEHNR, CDR2 FQNEAQ (reference sequence). The CDR3 loop is CASSLNEGAETQYF. The CDR3 DNA is TGTGCCAGCAGCTTGAACGAAGGGGCCGAGACCCAGTACTTC.

The V call is TRBV5-6, the J call TRBJ1-1; the D is unclear. There are 14 residues in the CDR3. The V gene lost 0 bases and the J gene lost 4 bases, with 10 bases spanning the gap. CDR1 is SGHDT, CDR2 YYEEEE, per germline. CDR3 DNA sequence: TGTGCCAGCAGCTTGGCCTCGGGGTCCACTGAAGCTTTCTTT. Translated, it gives CASSLASGSTEAFF.

DNA of the CDR3: TGTGCCAGCAGCTCAGAACCCAATGAGCAGTTCTTC. Protein product: CASSSEPNEQFF. This rearrangement joins TRBV7-8 to TRBJ2-1; D is unclear. The V gene lost 4 bases and the J gene lost 6 bases, with 7 bases spanning the gap. Per the germline V gene, CDR1 is SGHVS and CDR2 is FQNEAQ. The CDR3 contains 12 residues.

The V call is TRBV18, the J call TRBJ1-1; D gene unclear. There are 14 residues in the CDR3. V shed 5 bases and J shed 6 bases, with 16 bases lying between them. Germline values: CDR1 KGHSH, CDR2 LQKENI. The chain's CDR3 is CASSSQDSTPEAFF. The CDR3 region has the DNA TGTGCCAGCTCATCCCAGGACTCGACCCCTGAAGCTTTCTTT. Looking up the rest from reference TRBV18 and TRBJ1-1 gives the full variable domain: NAGVMQNPRHLVRRRGQEARLRCSPMKGHSHVYWYRQLPEEGLKFMVYLQKENIIDESGMPKERFSAEFPKEGPSILRIQQVVRGDSAAYFCASSSQDSTPEAFFGQGTRLTVV.